The source of this T cell receptor (beta chain) is a study of beta chain features in type 1 diabetes. Findings of the study overall: Type 1 diabetes patients had VDJ junctions that carried fewer insertions and more deletions. Moderate but significant shortening of TCRB CDR3s was recorded in all four CD4+ subsets from Type 1 diabetes patients.

The isolated RNA, all of it, was reverse transcribed, so expressed TCRB transcripts were what got sequenced. Measured with immunoSEQ multiplex PCR; TCRdb has only the in-frame clones, and not every one. The profile covers a few hundred thousand clones, with about 24% appearing a single time and 0.012% taken by the ten largest. One heparinised blood draw, averaging about 100 mL, came from each donor. A sort by CD45RO/CCR7/CD25/CD127/CD95/CD27 yielded CD4+ naive, central memory, regulatory and stem cell-like memory cells. All sorted populations exceeded 95% purity. As to this clone: Its matching antigen is unknown.

Trimming stripped 1 base from V and 0 bases from J, with 7 bases between. In germline, CDR1 is SEHNR, CDR2 FQNEAQ (reference sequence). The CDR3 extends over 16 amino acids. Input material: naive CD4+ T cells from blood. The rearrangement uses TRBV7-9 and TRBJ2-6; D is possibly TRBD1 (6 bases). This receptor was identified in a woman in her 30s with type 1 diabetes. The CDR3 reads CASSLVGGSGANVLTF. CDR3 bases: TGTGCCAGCAGCTTAGTAGGGGGCTCTGGGGCCAACGTCCTGACTTTC.